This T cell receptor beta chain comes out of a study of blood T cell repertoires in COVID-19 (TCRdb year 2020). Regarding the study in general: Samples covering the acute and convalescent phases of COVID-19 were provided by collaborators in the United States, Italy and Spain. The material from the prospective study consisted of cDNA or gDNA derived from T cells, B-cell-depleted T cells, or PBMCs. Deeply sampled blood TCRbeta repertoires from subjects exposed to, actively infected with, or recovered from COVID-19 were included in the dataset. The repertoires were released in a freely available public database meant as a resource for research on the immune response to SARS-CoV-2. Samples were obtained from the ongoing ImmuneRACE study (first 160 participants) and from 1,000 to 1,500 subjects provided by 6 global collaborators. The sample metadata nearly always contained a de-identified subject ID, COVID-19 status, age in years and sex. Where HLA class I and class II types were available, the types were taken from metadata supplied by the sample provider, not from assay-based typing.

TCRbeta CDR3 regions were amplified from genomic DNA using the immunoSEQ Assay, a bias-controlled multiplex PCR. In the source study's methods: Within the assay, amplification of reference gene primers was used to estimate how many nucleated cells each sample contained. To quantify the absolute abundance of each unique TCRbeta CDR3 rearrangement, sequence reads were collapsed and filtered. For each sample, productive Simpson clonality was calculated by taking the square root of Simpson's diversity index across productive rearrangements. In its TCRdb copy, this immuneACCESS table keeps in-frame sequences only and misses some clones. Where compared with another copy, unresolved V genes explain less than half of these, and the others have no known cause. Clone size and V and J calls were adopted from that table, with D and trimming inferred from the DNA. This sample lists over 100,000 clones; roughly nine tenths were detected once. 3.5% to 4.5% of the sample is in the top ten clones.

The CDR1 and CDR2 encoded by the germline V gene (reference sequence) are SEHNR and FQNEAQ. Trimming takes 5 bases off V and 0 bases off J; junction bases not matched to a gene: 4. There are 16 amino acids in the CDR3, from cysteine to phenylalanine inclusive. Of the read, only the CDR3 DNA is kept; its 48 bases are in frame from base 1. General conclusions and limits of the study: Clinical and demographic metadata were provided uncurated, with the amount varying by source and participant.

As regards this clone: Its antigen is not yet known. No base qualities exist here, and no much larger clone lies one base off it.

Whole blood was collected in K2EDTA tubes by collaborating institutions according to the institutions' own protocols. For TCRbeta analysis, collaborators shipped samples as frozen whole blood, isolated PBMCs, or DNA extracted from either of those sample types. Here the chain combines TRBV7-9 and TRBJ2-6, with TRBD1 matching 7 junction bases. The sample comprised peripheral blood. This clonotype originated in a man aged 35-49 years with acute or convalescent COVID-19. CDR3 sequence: CASSKGQLSGANVLTF. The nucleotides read TGTGCCAGCAGCAAGGGACAGCTCTCTGGGGCCAACGTCCTGACTTTC. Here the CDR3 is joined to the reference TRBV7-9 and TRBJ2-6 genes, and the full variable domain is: DTGVSQNPRHKITKRGQNVTFRCDPISEHNRLYWYRQTLGQGPEFLTYFQNEAQLEKSRLLSDRFSAERPKGSFSTLEIQRTEQGDSAMYLCASSKGQLSGANVLTFGAGSRLTVL.